Presented here are 24 T cell receptor beta chains from one specimen sequenced in a study of beta chain features in type 1 diabetes. The authors reverse transcribed all of the isolated RNA, so sequencing captured expressed TCRB transcripts. TCRdb's table, derived via immunoSEQ multiplex PCR, lists solely in-frame clones and lacks some. The sample consists of 140,000 to 150,000 clones, around 51% of them appearing once. Sequencing was carried out using Tregs from blood. All receptors derive from a man aged 18 to 29 in good health.

This chain joins TRBV6-5 and TRBJ1-2; 7 bases agree with TRBD1. The CDR3 consists of 12 residues. J lost 5 bases, V lost 5 bases, and 2 bases had no gene match. The V gene's germline CDR1 is MNHEY and CDR2 SVGAGI. CDR3 residues: CASSRTGYGYTF. CDR3 DNA: TGTGCCAGCAGTCGGACAGGTTATGGCTACACCTTC.

The gene calls are TRBV5-1 and TRBJ2-7, with TRBD2 as a possible D gene (5 bases). This CDR3 is built from 13 residues. Trimming removed 0 bases at V and 2 bases at J, with 6 bases between. CDR1 and CDR2 from the germline V gene are SGHRS and YFSETQ. The CDR3 sequence is CASSLGGPYEQYF. In DNA form, the CDR3 reads TGCGCCAGCAGCTTGGGAGGGCCCTACGAGCAGTACTTC.

This clone was seen a handful of times. The chain carries TRBV7-9 and TRBJ2-7; tentatively, D is TRBD1 (6 bases). The CDR3 is 13 residues long. The germline V gene has CDR1 SEHNR and CDR2 FQNEAQ (reference sequence). V was cut by 4 bases and J by 4 bases, with 11 bases left in between. The CDR3: CASSYKDRYEQYF. In DNA, the CDR3 is TGTGCCAGCAGCTATAAGGACAGATACGAGCAGTACTTC.

This chain uses TRBV28 with TRBJ2-2; D is possibly TRBD1 (6 bases). The CDR3 length is 15 residues. V dropped 7 bases and J dropped 4 bases, with 16 bases sitting between them. Germline V gene lookup returns CDR1 MDHEN and CDR2 SYDVKM. CDR3 nucleotide sequence: TGTGCCAGCACCTACAGGGTTATGTTCACCGGGGAGCTGTTTTTT. It yields the protein CASTYRVMFTGELFF.

This chain uses TRBV5-6 with TRBJ1-5, with D perhaps matching TRBD1 (6 bases). The CDR3 is made up of 17 amino acids. Trimming removed 2 bases from V and 1 base from J, with 16 bases in between. Germline V gives CDR1 SGHDT, CDR2 YYEEEE. The DNA for the CDR3 is TGTGCCAGCAGCTTCGAGGGGGGGAGTGGAAGCAATCAGCCCCAGCATTTT. Protein product: CASSFEGGSGSNQPQHF.

The V gene is TRBV29-1, the J gene TRBJ2-3; 7 bases align to TRBD1. The V gene end was trimmed by 0 bases and the J gene end by 9 bases; junction bases not matched to a gene: 15. Germline assignment: CDR1 SQVTM and CDR2 ANQGSEA. The CDR3 is made up of 16 amino acids. The CDR3 here is CSVEDPPGQPSITQYF. The DNA of the CDR3 is TGCAGCGTTGAAGATCCCCCGGGACAGCCCTCCATAACGCAGTATTTT.

The chain joins TRBV7-9 to TRBJ2-3; 7 bases fit TRBD2. This CDR3 comprises 14 residues. V lost 6 bases to trimming and J lost 2 bases; unmatched junction nucleotides: 5. Germline CDR1 reads SEHNR; CDR2 reads FQNEAQ (reference sequence). CDR3: CASSSLAVTDTQYF. In nucleotides, the CDR3 is TGTGCCAGCAGTTCTCTAGCGGTCACAGATACGCAGTATTTT.

The chain combines TRBV29-1 with TRBJ2-7, with 11 bases lining up with TRBD1. With 7 bases clipped from V and 10 bases from J, the junction kept 12 bases outside the gene matches. This CDR3 comprises 13 residues. The germline CDR1 and CDR2 sequences are SQVTM and ANQGSEA. The CDR3, as DNA: TGCAGCGCCGGGGAGCGGACAGGGGGCCCCCAGTACTTC. It translates to CSAGERTGGPQYF.

This rearrangement joins TRBV18 to TRBJ2-1; 7 bases match TRBD1. With 4 bases clipped from V and 10 bases from J, the junction kept 19 bases outside the gene matches. This CDR3 has 17 amino acids. Per the germline V gene, CDR1 is KGHSH and CDR2 is LQKENI. The CDR3 DNA is TGTGCCAGCTCACTACAAGAGGGACAGCCGACAGAAAACGAGCAGTTCTTC. Protein product: CASSLQEGQPTENEQFF.

V usage is TRBV5-4 and J usage is TRBJ2-2, with TRBD2 matching 8 bases. CDR1 is SGHNT, CDR2 YYREEE, per germline (reference sequence). The V and J ends lost 4 bases and 4 bases, in that order; junction bases with no gene match: 6. The CDR3 covers 15 residues. In nucleotides, the CDR3 is TGTGCCAGCAGCCCGAACGGGAGGGCCACCGGGGAGCTGTTTTTT. Amino acid sequence: CASSPNGRATGELFF.

V gene TRBV28 combines with J gene TRBJ1-2, with D perhaps TRBD1 (5 bases). Trimming shortened V by 2 bases and J by 5 bases, and 9 bases separated the two germline ends. Germline V gives CDR1 MDHEN, CDR2 SYDVKM. The CDR3 is made up of 13 amino acids. DNA of the CDR3: TGTGCCAGCAGTTTACCTGGGGGGTATGGCTACACCTTC. This translates into CASSLPGGYGYTF.

J is TRBJ2-3 and V is TRBV7-3; 10 bases line up with TRBD2. The CDR3 is 15 residues long. Germline lookup yields CDR1 SGHTA and CDR2 FQGTGA. Germline trimming cut 4 bases from V and 1 base from J; bases unmatched to any gene: 2. CDR3 in DNA: TGTGCCAGCAGCTCAGGGACTAGCGGCACAGATACGCAGTATTTT. Its protein is CASSSGTSGTDTQYF.

The table lists this clone with a count of one. V usage is TRBV7-3 and J usage is TRBJ2-7; TRBD1 aligns across 10 bases. J gave up 3 bases and V 2 bases, and 4 bases lay outside the gene matches. The germline V gene encodes CDR1 SGHTA and CDR2 FQGTGA. The CDR3 runs to 15 residues. CDR3 loop: CASSLAGTGDYEQYF. In DNA form, the CDR3 reads TGTGCCAGCAGCTTAGCCGGGACAGGGGACTACGAGCAGTACTTC.

This chain joins TRBV27 and TRBJ1-2; no clear D gene. Trimming took 6 bases from V and 5 from J, leaving 13 bases between them. The CDR3 is made up of 13 amino acids. The germline gives CDR1 MNHEY, CDR2 SMNVEV (reference sequence). CDR3 in DNA: TGTGCCAGCAGAAGGCAGGAAGCATATGGCTACACCTTC. It codes for CASRRQEAYGYTF.

CDR3: CASGTGRDQETQYF. CDR3 bases: TGCGCCAGCGGAACTGGGCGGGATCAGGAGACCCAGTACTTC. The V gene is TRBV5-1, the J gene TRBJ2-5; tentative D call: TRBD2 (6 bases). Germline CDR1 reads SGHRS; CDR2 reads YFSETQ. The CDR3 runs 14 residues. Trimming cost V 7 bases and J 5 bases, with 18 bases left between them.

The CDR3: CASSLGHSTDTQYF. CDR3 coding DNA: TGCGCCAGCAGCTTGGGGCACAGCACAGATACGCAGTATTTT. This chain joins TRBV5-1 and TRBJ2-3; D is ambiguous. V shed 0 bases and J shed 0 bases, with 5 bases lying between them. Looked up from germline, CDR1 is SGHRS and CDR2 is YFSETQ. This CDR3 has 14 amino acids.

V and J are TRBV10-3 and TRBJ1-2; 9 positions match TRBD1. After removal of 0 bases from V and 7 bases from J, the junction contained 6 bases not matched to a gene. The germline V gene encodes CDR1 ENHRY and CDR2 SYGVKD. The CDR3 runs 15 residues. The CDR3 DNA sequence: TGTGCCATCAGTGAGTCTTACCGGGACAGGGCTGGCTACACCTTC. It translates to CAISESYRDRAGYTF.

The V gene is TRBV5-4, the J gene TRBJ2-3, with 7 bases lining up with TRBD1. The CDR3 has 13 amino acids. Unmatched junction bases numbered 4, after V lost 6 bases and J lost 3 bases. Germline CDR1 SGHNT, CDR2 YYREEE (reference sequence). CDR3 loop: CASKGAGTDTQYF. The CDR3 coding sequence is TGTGCCAGCAAGGGGGCCGGAACAGATACGCAGTATTTT.

The chain joins TRBV5-5 to TRBJ1-2, with D possibly TRBD1 on 5 matching bases. The CDR3 is 15 residues long. V was clipped by 4 bases and J by 1 base, with 14 bases between them. Looked up from germline, CDR1 is SGHKS and CDR2 is YYEKEE (reference sequence). CDR3 nucleotide sequence: TGTGCCAGCAGCCAACCCCAGGGTTTTAACTATGGCTACACCTTC. Translated: CASSQPQGFNYGYTF.

The chain employs TRBV2 and TRBJ2-7; tentative D call: TRBD2 (5 bases). This CDR3 spans 12 amino acids. The V gene lost 7 bases and the J gene lost 4 bases, with 11 bases spanning the gap. Germline V gives CDR1 SNHLY, CDR2 FYNNEI. CDR3 DNA: TGTGCCAGCACACGGGGTCGGTACGAGCAGTACTTC. Its translation: CASTRGRYEQYF.

The J gene is TRBJ2-7, the V gene TRBV28, with no clear D. Germline V gene sequence: CDR1 MDHEN, CDR2 SYDVKM. The CDR3 sequence is 13 residues long. V was pared by 6 bases and J by 1 base, with 10 bases between. CDR3 sequence reads: CASRQVFSYEQYF. For the CDR3, the DNA is TGTGCCAGCAGACAAGTCTTTTCCTACGAGCAGTACTTC.

The chain uses TRBV7-9 and TRBJ2-4, with 8 bases lining up with TRBD1. CDR1 is SEHNR, CDR2 FQNEAQ, per germline (reference sequence). The V segment lost 3 bases and the J segment 0 bases; nucleotides outside the gene matches: 4. This CDR3 is 16 amino acids long. CDR3: CASSFGDRLAKNIQYF. CDR3 coding DNA: TGTGCCAGCAGCTTCGGGGACAGGTTAGCCAAAAACATTCAGTACTTC.

The genes are TRBV18 and TRBJ2-3; D call uncertain. CDR1 and CDR2 from the germline V gene are KGHSH and LQKENI. V lost 3 bases and J lost 0, with 4 bases in between. This CDR3 spans 13 amino acids. The CDR3 spells CASSPSSTDTQYF. The CDR3 bases are TGTGCCAGCTCACCCTCTAGCACAGATACGCAGTATTTT. Complete variable domain (other parts from reference TRBV18 and TRBJ2-3): NAGVMQNPRHLVRRRGQEARLRCSPMKGHSHVYWYRQLPEEGLKFMVYLQKENIIDESGMPKERFSAEFPKEGPSILRIQQVVRGDSAAYFCASSPSSTDTQYFGPGTRLTVL.

The chain carries TRBV2 and TRBJ2-7; D might be TRBD2 (5 bases). The germline gives CDR1 SNHLY, CDR2 FYNNEI. This CDR3 spans 15 amino acids. V lost 6 bases to trimming and J lost 3 bases, with 18 bases between them. This CDR3 reads CASSHSMKRNYEQYF. CDR3 DNA sequence: TGTGCCAGCAGCCACTCAATGAAGCGGAACTACGAGCAGTACTTC.